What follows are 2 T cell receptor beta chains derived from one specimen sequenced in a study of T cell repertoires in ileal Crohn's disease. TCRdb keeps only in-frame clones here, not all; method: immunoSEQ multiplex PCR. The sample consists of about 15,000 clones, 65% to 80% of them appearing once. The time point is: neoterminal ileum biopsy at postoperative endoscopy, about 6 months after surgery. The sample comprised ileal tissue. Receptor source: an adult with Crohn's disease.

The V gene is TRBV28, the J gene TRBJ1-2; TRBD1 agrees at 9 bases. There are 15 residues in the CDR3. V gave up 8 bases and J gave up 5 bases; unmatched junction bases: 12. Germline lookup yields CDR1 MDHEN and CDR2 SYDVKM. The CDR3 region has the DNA TGTGCCAGCGTCCTCCGGGACAGGGACATATATGGCTACACCTTC. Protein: CASVLRDRDIYGYTF.

Written as DNA, the CDR3 is TGTGCCAGCTCACCAGGGGGGAACACCGGGGAGCTGTTTTTT. Translating gives CASSPGGNTGELFF. The chain combines TRBV18 with TRBJ2-2; either TRBD1 or TRBD2 may supply D (5 bases each). The CDR3 covers 14 residues. Germline lookup yields CDR1 KGHSH and CDR2 LQKENI. Trimming stripped 2 bases from V and 1 base from J, with 5 bases between. The complete variable domain, with remaining parts taken from reference TRBV18 and TRBJ2-2, reads NAGVMQNPRHLVRRRGQEARLRCSPMKGHSHVYWYRQLPEEGLKFMVYLQKENIIDESGMPKERFSAEFPKEGPSILRIQQVVRGDSAAYFCASSPGGNTGELFFGEGSRLTVL.